This T cell receptor beta chain was obtained from a study of CD8 T cells in Susac syndrome. High-throughput TCR beta sequencing covered peripheral CD8+ and CD4+ T cells. Healthy donors, matched for age and sex, constituted the control group. Negative isolation was used for CD8+ and CD4+ T cells, and FACS enrichment was applied to TEMRA cells. Reverse transcription of about 0.45 to 1 ug RNA was performed with random hexamers. By means of immunoSEQ multiplex PCR, TCR beta CDR3 spanning 54 Vbeta and 13 Jbeta underwent amplification. TCRdb re-analysed the immunoSEQ multiplex PCR reads in MiXCR, keeping a single row per CDR3 protein. The data contain fewer than 150,000 distinct CDR3 sequences, around 94% of them singletons. The CDR3 runs 16 residues. V gave up 5 bases and J gave up 4 bases; unmatched junction bases: 12. Germline CDR1 reads LGHNA; CDR2 reads YNFKEQ.

Sequencing input: CD8+ T cells from PBMCs. The source of this sequence is a human donor in good health. V usage is TRBV4-2 and J usage is TRBJ1-2; 8 positions agree with TRBD1. CDR3 sequence reads: CASSSTGQGSTYGYTF. The CDR3 DNA reads as TGTGCCAGCAGCTCCACCGGACAGGGAAGTACCTATGGCTACACCTTC.